This entry lists 16 T cell receptor beta chains sequenced from one sample in a study of blood T cell repertoires in COVID-19 (dated by TCRdb to between 2020 and 2021). Libraries were prepared through the immunoSEQ multiplex PCR assay. TCRdb obtained this table from immuneACCESS and retained in-frame rearrangements with V and J assigned. These tables miss some clones; where compared with another copy, unresolved V genes account for less than half of the shortfall, and the remainder is unexplained. Recorded for this sample are approximately 280,000 clones; 89% of them occurred a single time. The top ten clones comprise approximately 2.2% of the sample. Specimen: peripheral blood. These receptors were obtained from a man aged 45-65 years with acute or convalescent COVID-19.

The chain joins TRBV9 to TRBJ2-1; a weak D match, TRBD2 (6 bases). CDR1 and CDR2 (germline): SGDLS, YYNGEE. Trimming cost V 0 bases and J 0 bases, with 10 bases left between them. This CDR3 spans 16 amino acids. CDR3 protein: CASSVATGDSYNEQFF. The CDR3 nucleotides read TGTGCCAGCAGCGTAGCAACGGGGGACTCCTACAATGAGCAGTTCTTC.

This rearrangement joins TRBV2 to TRBJ1-6, with 7 bases identical to TRBD1. J gave up 7 bases and V 5 bases, and 8 bases lay outside the gene matches. CDR3 length equals 15 residues. Germline V gene data show CDR1 as SNHLY and CDR2 as FYNNEI. The CDR3 here is CASSKLGQPNSPLHF. The CDR3 DNA sequence: TGTGCCAGCAGTAAACTGGGACAGCCGAATTCACCCCTCCACTTT. Looking up the rest from reference TRBV2 and TRBJ1-6 gives the full variable domain: EPEVTQTPSHQVTQMGQEVILRCVPISNHLYFYWYRQILGQKVEFLVSFYNNEISEKSEIFDDQFSVERPDGSNFTLKIRSTKLEDSAMYFCASSKLGQPNSPLHFGNGTRLTVT.

The sample holds a few counts of this clone. This chain connects TRBV7-2 to TRBJ2-4, with 7 positions matching TRBD2. This CDR3 spans 18 amino acids. Germline CDR1 and CDR2: SGHTA and FQGNSA. With V trimmed by 1 base and J by 0 bases, 9 bases remained unmatched. The DNA for the CDR3 is TGTGCCAGCAGCTTAGTAGAGGGCGGGAGACTAGCCAAAAACATTCAGTACTTC. It codes for CASSLVEGGRLAKNIQYF. Together with reference TRBV7-2 and TRBJ2-4, the CDR3 gives the full variable domain: GAGVSQSPSNKVTEKGKDVELRCDPISGHTALYWYRQSLGQGLEFLIYFQGNSAPDKSGLPSDRFSAERTGGSVSTLTIQRTQQEDSAVYLCASSLVEGGRLAKNIQYFGAGTRLSVL.

The chain carries TRBV7-9 and TRBJ2-3; TRBD1 matches 8 bases. The V segment lost 5 bases and the J segment 3 bases; nucleotides outside the gene matches: 10. Per the germline V gene, CDR1 is SEHNR and CDR2 is FQNEAQ (reference sequence). The CDR3 length is 16 residues. CDR3 sequence reads: CASSLGQGVRTDTQYF. CDR3 bases: TGTGCCAGCAGCCTAGGACAGGGCGTTCGGACAGATACGCAGTATTTT. Using reference TRBV7-9 and TRBJ2-3 for the parts outside the CDR3, the full variable domain is DTGVSQNPRHKITKRGQNVTFRCDPISEHNRLYWYRQTLGQGPEFLTYFQNEAQLEKSRLLSDRFSAERPKGSFSTLEIQRTEQGDSAMYLCASSLGQGVRTDTQYFGPGTRLTVL.

The chain combines TRBV5-1 with TRBJ1-1; maybe TRBD1 (5 bases). The V and J ends lost 4 bases and 5 bases respectively, with 9 bases between them. This CDR3 is 12 amino acids long. Germline CDR1 SGHRS, CDR2 YFSETQ. DNA for the CDR3: TGCGCCAGCAGCAGGGGCGGTACTGAAGCTTTCTTT. Its protein is CASSRGGTEAFF.

This clone was seen a few times. CDR3 sequence (DNA): TGCGCCAGCAGCTTGAGGACTAGCGGGGGTCAAAAGGAGTTCTTC. As protein: CASSLRTSGGQKEFF. The chain uses TRBV5-1 and TRBJ2-1; TRBD2 agrees at 13 bases. CDR3 size: 15 residues. Trimming at V came to 1 base and at J to 14 bases, leaving 9 bases not matched to a gene. The germline V gene encodes CDR1 SGHRS and CDR2 YFSETQ.

This chain connects TRBV5-1 to TRBJ1-6; D gene ambiguous. From germline, CDR1 is SGHRS and CDR2 YFSETQ. The CDR3 length is 15 residues. Trimming removed 0 bases at V and 9 bases at J, with 13 bases between. CDR3 protein: CASSLGTRGGSPLHF. DNA for the CDR3: TGCGCCAGCAGCTTGGGGACCCGGGGTGGTTCACCCCTCCACTTT.

The CDR3 nucleotides read TGTGCCAGCAGTGGCTCCGGGACAGCTCCCTACGAGCAGTACTTC. It encodes CASSGSGTAPYEQYF. The chain uses TRBV2 and TRBJ2-7; TRBD1 matches 7 bases. This CDR3 spans 15 amino acids. The J segment lost 2 bases and the V segment lost 4 bases, leaving 8 bases of the junction unmatched. In germline, CDR1 is SNHLY, CDR2 FYNNEI. The variable domain in full, completed from reference TRBV2 and TRBJ2-7, reads EPEVTQTPSHQVTQMGQEVILRCVPISNHLYFYWYRQILGQKVEFLVSFYNNEISEKSEIFDDQFSVERPDGSNFTLKIRSTKLEDSAMYFCASSGSGTAPYEQYFGPGTRLTVT.

This clone is a singleton in its sample. J is TRBJ2-7 and V is TRBV10-3; TRBD2 might be the D (6 bases). This CDR3 has 14 residues. Germline V gives CDR1 ENHRY, CDR2 SYGVKD. Trimming stripped 3 bases from V and 7 bases from J, with 16 bases between. Here the CDR3 reads CAISEPGRDLEQYF. DNA for the CDR3: TGTGCCATCAGTGAACCGGGACGGGACTTGGAGCAGTACTTC.

V gene TRBV9 combines with J gene TRBJ1-3; a weak D match, TRBD1 (6 bases). This CDR3 comprises 15 residues. V lost 3 bases to trimming and J lost 3 bases, with 13 bases between them. Per the germline V gene, CDR1 is SGDLS and CDR2 is YYNGEE. The CDR3 nucleotides are TGTGCCAGCAGCGACGGGACACTCTATGGAAACACCATATATTTT. Encoded protein: CASSDGTLYGNTIYF.

The J gene is TRBJ1-2, the V gene TRBV12-3 or TRBV12-4; a possible D gene is TRBD1 (5 bases). This CDR3 is 13 amino acids long. Trimming cost V 0 bases and J 9 bases, with 11 bases left between them. The CDR3 loop is CASSLAPGKRYTF. In DNA form, the CDR3 reads TGTGCCAGCAGTTTAGCCCCAGGGAAACGCTACACCTTC.

The gene calls are TRBV27 and TRBJ1-5; perhaps TRBD1 as D (6 bases). Per the germline V gene, CDR1 is MNHEY and CDR2 is SMNVEV (reference sequence). This CDR3 spans 17 amino acids. Trimming stripped 6 bases from V and 0 bases from J, with 18 bases between. The CDR3 DNA is TGTGCCAGCAGGATTTTTGGGGGGGCCCGTAGCAATCAGCCCCAGCATTTT. Translated: CASRIFGGARSNQPQHF.

V gene TRBV30 combines with J gene TRBJ2-1; a possible D gene is TRBD2 (5 bases). The CDR3 sequence is 12 residues long. Trimming removed 0 bases from V and 9 bases from J, with 9 bases in between. Germline values: CDR1 GTSNPN, CDR2 SVGIG (reference sequence). Written as DNA, the CDR3 is TGTGCCTGGAGTGTAACCAGCGGTGAGCAGTTCTTC. This sequence encodes CAWSVTSGEQFF.

V gene TRBV27 combines with J gene TRBJ2-3; D might be TRBD1 (5 bases). The CDR3 runs 14 residues. Between the trimmed V and J ends, which lost 4 bases and 1 base, there was a span of 9 bases. Germline V gene data show CDR1 as MNHEY and CDR2 as SMNVEV (reference sequence). CDR3 coding DNA: TGTGCCAGCAGTTGGGTAGGGGGCACAGATACGCAGTATTTT. As protein: CASSWVGGTDTQYF.

The J gene is TRBJ2-1, the V gene TRBV27, with D possibly matching TRBD2 (7 bases). The CDR3 extends over 15 amino acids. Trimming took off 3 bases at V and 6 bases at J, with 15 bases between the two ends. Germline V lookup: CDR1 MNHEY, CDR2 SMNVEV (reference sequence). The CDR3 here is CASSFKGGRVNEQFF. The CDR3 DNA is TGTGCCAGCAGTTTTAAGGGGGGGCGCGTCAATGAGCAGTTCTTC.

CDR3: CASSPIPGQGIWTEAFF. Here the CDR3 DNA reads TGTGCCAGCAGCCCAATTCCGGGACAGGGGATTTGGACTGAAGCTTTCTTT. This sequence joins TRBV7-9 and TRBJ1-1; 10 bases map to TRBD1. The CDR3 loop spans 17 amino acids. Germline-derived CDR1 and CDR2 are SEHNR and FQNEAQ (reference sequence). Germline trimming cut 5 bases from V and 5 bases from J; bases unmatched to any gene: 14.